The T cell receptor (beta chain) under discussion was sequenced for a study of CD4 T cells in relation to SARS-CoV-2 and coronaviruses. A remark on this clone: Its target is not known.

Trimming cost V 1 base and J 1 base; bases outside gene matches: 4. Germline loops: CDR1 SEHNR, CDR2 FQNEAQ (reference sequence). The CDR3 contains 16 residues. Before the COVID-19 pandemic, during about 2011-2019, CD4+ T cells were taken from unexposed donors. CD4+ T cells were isolated from the cells after about nine days of culture. Here immunoSEQ multiplex PCR was the method, and the copy in TCRdb shows in-frame clones only, minus some. This table has tens of thousands of clones, about 80% appearing once. The chain employs TRBV7-9 and TRBJ2-3; the match to TRBD1 covers 8 bases. Sequenced material: CD4+ T cells from PBMCs, cultured in vitro. This clonotype originated in a human donor in good health. The CDR3 DNA is TGTGCCAGCAGCTTAGTCCAGACAGGGGGCACAGATACGCAGTATTTT. This encodes CASSLVQTGGTDTQYF.